Below, 23 T cell receptor beta chains from the same sample are listed, as sequenced in a study of T cell repertoires in cytomegalovirus infection. TCRdb fed the reads into MiXCR, producing one record per CDR3 protein. Among around 100,000 distinct CDR3 sequences listed, under 55% were seen once. No cognate antigen is known for these TCRs. Sequences were derived from CD8+ T cells from cultured PBMCs, sampled from culture after CMV antigen stimulation. The receptors here all came from a human donor in good health (CMV status not recorded). Some clones in this sample may be carry-over from other donors' samples.

This clonotype turned up a few times. The chain links TRBV7-2 to TRBJ1-1; TRBD1 matches 10 bases. The V gene's germline CDR1 is SGHTA and CDR2 FQGNSA. V dropped 4 bases and J dropped 7; count of bases not matched to a gene: 6. The CDR3 runs to 14 residues. The DNA of the CDR3 is TGTGCCAGCAGCTGGACAGGGGGTAAAAATGAAGCTTTCTTT. Translation gives CASSWTGGKNEAFF.

The chain has TRBV27 and TRBJ2-2; TRBD1 matches at 8 bases. J lost 5 bases, V lost 5 bases, and 7 bases had no gene match. Germline V gene lookup returns CDR1 MNHEY and CDR2 SMNVEV (reference sequence). This CDR3 region has 15 residues. CDR3 bases: TGTGCCAGCAGTCCCTGGACAGGGTGGACCGGGGAGCTGTTTTTT. Translation: CASSPWTGWTGELFF.

The V and J genes are TRBV12-3 or TRBV12-4 and TRBJ2-2; 8 bases are a match to TRBD1. The CDR3 runs to 15 residues. Germline trimming cut 6 bases from V and 2 bases from J; bases unmatched to any gene: 5. CDR3: CASRPDRGNTGELFF. In nucleotides, the CDR3 is TGTGCCAGCAGGCCTGACAGGGGAAACACCGGGGAGCTGTTTTTT.

The chain carries TRBV30 and TRBJ2-7; D perhaps matches TRBD2 (5 bases). Looked up from germline, CDR1 is GTSNPN and CDR2 is SVGIG (reference sequence). Between the trimmed V and J ends, which lost 7 bases and 1 base, there was a span of 14 bases. The CDR3 has 13 amino acids. DNA for the CDR3: TGTGCCTCCGGACTGGGGATTTCCTACGAGCAGTACTTC. This translates into CASGLGISYEQYF.

The chain links TRBV28 to TRBJ1-2; 10 positions agree with TRBD1. V was clipped by 6 bases and J by 5 bases; unmatched bases: 9. The CDR3 spans 15 residues. Per the germline V gene, CDR1 is MDHEN and CDR2 is SYDVKM. The CDR3 here is CASRSRTGGGYGYTF. CDR3 coding DNA: TGTGCCAGCAGATCCAGGACAGGGGGAGGGTATGGCTACACCTTC.

There are many counts of this clonotype. The junction and the germline gene differ at one end; a read error may be behind it. The chain carries TRBV12-3 or TRBV12-4 and TRBJ2-1; D is unclear. The CDR3 is 12 residues long. The CDR3 DNA reads as TGTGCCAGCAGCTTAGCAGGCAATGAGCAGTTCTTC. Translated: CASSLAGNEQFF.

The rearrangement uses TRBV6-6 and TRBJ2-1, with 8 nucleotides matching TRBD2. V was pared by 6 bases and J by 4 bases, with 5 bases of the junction left unmatched. CDR3 size: 14 residues. Germline CDR1 reads MNHNY; CDR2 reads SVGAGI (reference sequence). DNA for the CDR3: TGTGCCAGCAGCCGCGGGGGGATTTACAATGAGCAGTTCTTC. It codes for CASSRGGIYNEQFF.

There are a few counts of this clonotype. The rearrangement links TRBV15 to TRBJ2-7; TRBD1 agrees at 11 bases. Per the germline V gene, CDR1 is LNHNV and CDR2 is YYDKDF (reference sequence). V shed 1 base, J shed 5 bases, and the junction held 4 bases outside the gene matches. This CDR3 contains 15 residues. CDR3 protein: CATSRGGQGAHEQYF. CDR3 sequence (DNA): TGTGCCACCAGCAGAGGTGGACAGGGGGCCCACGAGCAGTACTTC.

This clonotype was recorded at least ten times. The V and J genes are TRBV6-6 and TRBJ2-7; TRBD1 matches 9 bases. The J segment lost 2 bases and the V segment lost 4 bases, leaving 9 bases of the junction unmatched. CDR1 is MNHNY and CDR2 is SVGAGI in the germline V gene (reference sequence). The CDR3 spans 16 residues. The DNA of the CDR3 is TGTGCCAGCAGTTCACCGAGGACAGGGGTGACCTACGAGCAGTACTTC. This codes for CASSSPRTGVTYEQYF.

The J gene is TRBJ2-1, the V gene TRBV19, with D unclear. Germline values: CDR1 LNHDA, CDR2 SQIVND (reference sequence). Trimming took off 5 bases at V and 0 bases at J, with 14 bases between the two ends. The length of the CDR3 is 16 residues. This chain's CDR3 is CASSYLQLNSYNEQFF. CDR3 in DNA: TGTGCCAGTAGTTATTTACAGCTGAACTCCTACAATGAGCAGTTCTTC. Drawing the rest from reference TRBV19 and TRBJ2-1, the complete variable domain is DGGITQSPKYLFRKEGQNVTLSCEQNLNHDAMYWYRQDPGQGLRLIYYSQIVNDFQKGDIAEGYSVSREKKESFPLTVTSAQKNPTAFYLCASSYLQLNSYNEQFFGPGTRLTVL.

The chain joins TRBV20-1 to TRBJ2-1; the D is unclear. The germline CDR1 and CDR2 sequences are DFQATT and SNEGSKA (reference sequence). The CDR3 spans 10 residues. V gave up 0 bases and J gave up 12 bases, with 6 bases separating them. The CDR3 spells CSAREKRQFF. The CDR3 nucleotides are TGCAGTGCTAGAGAGAAGAGGCAGTTCTTC.

The chain has TRBV5-1 and TRBJ2-7; D uncertain. Looked up from germline, CDR1 is SGHRS and CDR2 is YFSETQ. V lost 4 bases to trimming and J lost 0 bases, with 11 bases between them. The CDR3 totals 14 residues. CDR3 sequence: CASSLTGISYEQYF. The DNA of the CDR3 is TGCGCCAGCAGCCTCACGGGTATCTCCTACGAGCAGTACTTC.

This clonotype was picked up a small number of times. V is TRBV28 and J is TRBJ2-4; no clear D. The ends were cut back, 5 bases at V and 0 bases at J, with 11 bases in the middle. In germline, CDR1 is MDHEN, CDR2 SYDVKM. The CDR3 runs 15 residues. CDR3 sequence (DNA): TGTGCCAGCAGTCCACCACCGATAGCCAAAAACATTCAGTACTTC. It translates to CASSPPPIAKNIQYF. The full variable domain, with the rest looked up from reference TRBV28 and TRBJ2-4, is DVKVTQSSRYLVKRTGEKVFLECVQDMDHENMFWYRQDPGLGLRLIYFSYDVKMKEKGDIPEGYSVSREKKERFSLILESASTNQTSMYLCASSPPPIAKNIQYFGAGTRLSVL.

The chain recombines TRBV6-6 with TRBJ1-6; D gene uncertain. Germline loops: CDR1 MNHNY, CDR2 SVGAGI (reference sequence). This CDR3 region has 13 residues. Trimming took off 0 bases at V and 8 bases at J, with 5 bases between the two ends. The CDR3 sequence is CASSYSLDSPLHF. CDR3 bases: TGTGCCAGCAGTTACTCGTTAGATTCACCCCTCCACTTT.

Only a few counts were recorded for this clonotype. The J gene is TRBJ2-3, the V gene TRBV7-6, with 8 bases matching TRBD1. V lost 6 bases, J lost 0 bases, and 5 bases stayed unmatched. Germline loops: CDR1 SGHVS, CDR2 FNYEAQ. The CDR3 totals 15 residues. CDR3 nucleotide sequence: TGTGCCAGCAGACTGCGGACAGGGAGCACAGATACGCAGTATTTT. Protein product: CASRLRTGSTDTQYF.

The DNA for the CDR3 is TGTGCCAGCAACCACCTCGGTCCGGCTGGGGCCAACGTCCTGACTTTC. This translates into CASNHLGPAGANVLTF. The chain has TRBV7-9 and TRBJ2-6, with no clear D. This CDR3 spans 16 amino acids. Germline V lookup: CDR1 SEHNR, CDR2 FQNEAQ (reference sequence). With 7 bases removed from V and 2 bases from J, the gap between germline ends came to 15 bases.

The chain joins TRBV7-4 to TRBJ2-7; D call uncertain. CDR1 is SGHVT, CDR2 SQSDAQ, per germline. Deletions cut 1 base from V and 3 bases from J, with 16 bases between. This CDR3 is 16 amino acids long. The CDR3 region has the DNA TGTGCCAGCAGCTTAGAAGGTGCGACGCCCCTCTACGAGCAGTACTTC. As protein: CASSLEGATPLYEQYF.

The chain couples TRBV7-6 to TRBJ2-1, with 9 nucleotides matching TRBD1. This CDR3 region has 17 residues. Germline trimming cut 1 base from V and 3 bases from J; bases unmatched to any gene: 7. The V gene's germline CDR1 is SGHVS and CDR2 FNYEAQ. The CDR3 loop reads CASSLEGDREYYNEQFF. DNA for the CDR3: TGTGCCAGCAGCTTAGAGGGGGACAGGGAGTACTACAATGAGCAGTTCTTC.

This chain uses TRBV12-3 or TRBV12-4 with TRBJ2-7, with D maybe TRBD1 (6 bases). The CDR3 is made up of 16 amino acids. The ends were cut back, 7 bases at V and 5 bases at J, with 24 bases in the middle. The CDR3, as DNA: TGTGCCAGCACCCCTCCCCCCCCCACAGGGCCCCACGAGCAGTACTTC. Protein sequence: CASTPPPPTGPHEQYF.

The rearrangement joins TRBV7-8 to TRBJ2-6, with a possible D match to TRBD2 (5 bases). V was cut by 3 bases and J by 2 bases, with 14 bases left in between. The CDR3 runs to 17 residues. Germline V lookup: CDR1 SGHVS, CDR2 FQNEAQ. The CDR3 coding sequence is TGTGCCAGCAGCTTTCAAGCGGTCGGGGCTGGGGCCAACGTCCTGACTTTC. This translates into CASSFQAVGAGANVLTF. Supplemented by reference TRBV7-8 and TRBJ2-6, the full variable domain reads GAGVSQSPRYKVAKRGQDVALRCDPISGHVSLFWYQQALGQGPEFLTYFQNEAQLDKSGLPSDRFFAERPEGSVSTLKIQRTQQEDSAVYLCASSFQAVGAGANVLTFGAGSRLTVL.

The V and J genes are TRBV11-2 and TRBJ1-1; D gene uncertain. CDR1 and CDR2 (germline): SGHAT, FQNNGV. V lost 6 bases and J 2 bases, leaving 7 bases between the germline ends. The CDR3 consists of 12 residues. In DNA, the CDR3 is TGTGCCAGCAGTTTATTTAACACTGAAGCTTTCTTT. Translated, it gives CASSLFNTEAFF.

This rearrangement joins TRBV6-2 or TRBV6-3 to TRBJ2-4; 13 nucleotides line up with TRBD2. The CDR3 length is 16 residues. J lost 5 bases, V lost 2 bases, and 3 bases had no gene match. CDR1 is MNHEY and CDR2 is SVGEGT in the germline V gene. DNA for the CDR3: TGTGCCAGCAGTTACCCCACTAGCGGGGGGGAAAACATTCAGTACTTC. This gives the protein CASSYPTSGGENIQYF.

This clonotype was counted a few times. This chain joins TRBV7-6 and TRBJ2-7; TRBD2 agrees at 10 bases. From germline, CDR1 is SGHVS and CDR2 FNYEAQ. J lost 2 bases, V lost 3 bases, and 4 bases had no gene match. CDR3 length: 15 residues. The CDR3 loop reads CASSLASGGTYEQYF. As DNA, the CDR3 is TGTGCCAGCAGCTTGGCTAGCGGGGGAACCTACGAGCAGTACTTC.